The 14 T cell receptor beta chains given below trace back to one sample, sequenced in a study of T cells in Graves' hyperthyroidism and ophthalmopathy (dated by TCRdb to about 2019). The library was obtained by multiplex PCR. Reads for this sample came from an Illumina HiSeq 2000. TCR beta CDR3 regions were amplified from RNA transcripts. The TCR CDR3 was subjected to a first round of RT-PCR using the HTBI primer set and the Qiagen OneStep RT-PCR kit. The raw public reads went through TCRdb reprocessing: fastp at Q25, MiXCR clone calling, in-frame beta chains kept. Rows with one shared CDR3 protein collapse into an entry with the most common genes and DNA. The sample data list approximately 700,000 distinct CDR3 sequences, and around 17% of these were observed just once. The ten largest clones represent roughly 8% of the sample. The sequencing input was blood. These receptors came from a man aged 18-30 years with Graves' hyperthyroidism.

The sample holds a few counts of this clonotype. The V call is TRBV19, the J call TRBJ2-1; D perhaps matches TRBD2 (5 bases). V was pared by 3 bases and J by 4 bases, with 13 bases between. Germline V lookup: CDR1 LNHDA, CDR2 SQIVND (reference sequence). The CDR3 totals 15 residues. The CDR3 sequence is CASSMLAGLYNEQFF. The CDR3 DNA reads TGTGCCAGTAGTATGCTAGCTGGTCTTTACAATGAGCAGTTCTTC. The variable domain in full, completed from reference TRBV19 and TRBJ2-1, reads DGGITQSPKYLFRKEGQNVTLSCEQNLNHDAMYWYRQDPGQGLRLIYYSQIVNDFQKGDIAEGYSVSREKKESFPLTVTSAQKNPTAFYLCASSMLAGLYNEQFFGPGTRLTVL.

This clonotype has only a few counts. The CDR3 region is CASSLQGSEAFF. The CDR3 nucleotides are TGTGCCAGCAGTCTACAGGGTTCTGAAGCTTTCTTT. V and J are TRBV6-2 or TRBV6-3 and TRBJ1-1; TRBD1 is a possible D gene (6 bases). Trimming left V 5 bases short and J 6 bases short, with 10 bases between. The CDR3 length is 12 residues. From germline, CDR1 is MNHEY and CDR2 SVGEGT.

With respect to this clonotype: A much larger clone lies a single base off, so this may be a read error. The rearrangement links TRBV6-1 to TRBJ2-1, with D maybe TRBD2 (5 bases). Matching the DNA end better, TRBJ2-7 makes the J call doubtful. Germline assignment: CDR1 MNHNS and CDR2 SASEGT. This CDR3 contains 16 residues. The CDR3 region is CASSEWSSIGYNEQYF. The CDR3 coding sequence is TGTGCCAGCAGTGAATGGTCTAGCATAGGGTACAATGAGCAGTACTTC.

The table lists this clonotype with a few counts. The genes are TRBV9 and TRBJ1-1; D possibly corresponds to TRBD1 (5 bases). Germline CDR1 SGDLS, CDR2 YYNGEE. The CDR3 consists of 14 residues. Trimming took off 1 base at V and 5 bases at J, with 12 bases between the two ends. CDR3 nucleotides: TGTGCCAGCAGCGTAAAGGGGAGTGCGACTGAAGCTTTCTTT. It specifies CASSVKGSATEAFF.

The chain recombines TRBV5-1 with TRBJ2-2; TRBD2 aligns across 9 bases. Per germline, CDR1 SGHRS and CDR2 YFSETQ. The CDR3 has 16 amino acids. V dropped 3 bases and J dropped 3; count of bases not matched to a gene: 6. The CDR3 nucleotides are TGCGCCAGCAGCTCACGAGCGGGAGGCGACACCGGGGAGCTGTTTTTT. Amino acids: CASSSRAGGDTGELFF.

This clonotype was observed once. V usage is TRBV5-4 and J usage is TRBJ2-1; 11 bases are a match to TRBD2. The CDR3 extends over 17 amino acids. Germline V gene data show CDR1 as SGHNT and CDR2 as YYREEE (reference sequence). After removal of 1 base from V and 10 bases from J, the junction contained 13 bases not matched to a gene. The CDR3 reads CASSLLRASGRLSEQFF. The CDR3 nucleotides read TGTGCCAGCAGCTTGCTTAGGGCTAGCGGGAGGTTGTCGGAGCAGTTCTTC.

V is TRBV20-1 and J is TRBJ2-1, with D possibly matching TRBD2 (7 bases). The V gene lost 1 base and the J gene lost 8 bases, with 21 bases spanning the gap. The CDR3 loop spans 16 amino acids. The germline V gene encodes CDR1 DFQATT and CDR2 SNEGSKA (reference sequence). The CDR3 spells CSARALEGGALDEQFF. CDR3 bases: TGCAGTGCTAGAGCCCTAGAGGGGGGGGCGCTGGATGAGCAGTTCTTC.

The chain links TRBV29-1 to TRBJ2-2, with D perhaps TRBD2 (6 bases). This CDR3 region has 15 residues. V lost 7 bases and J 8 bases, leaving 23 bases between the germline ends. CDR1 is SQVTM, CDR2 ANQGSEA, per germline. The CDR3 here is CSAEEGGRRAGELFF. CDR3 nucleotides: TGCAGCGCCGAGGAGGGAGGACGAAGGGCTGGGGAGCTGTTTTTT.

In its sample, this clonotype was seen a few times. J is TRBJ2-7 and V is TRBV6-2 or TRBV6-3; D possibly uses TRBD1 or TRBD2 (5 bases each). V was cut by 6 bases and J by 0 bases, with 15 bases left in between. This CDR3 has 15 amino acids. Germline CDR1 and CDR2: MNHEY and SVGEGT. The CDR3 coding sequence is TGTGCCAGCAGAACCGGGGACCTCCTCTCCTACGAGCAGTACTTC. This gives the protein CASRTGDLLSYEQYF.

This clonotype has more than one count but fewer than ten. The chain joins TRBV30 to TRBJ2-5; 12 bases align to TRBD2. Looked up from germline, CDR1 is GTSNPN and CDR2 is SVGIG (reference sequence). The CDR3 runs to 13 residues. J was trimmed by 11 bases and V by 2 bases; bases with no gene match: 6. The CDR3 nucleotides are TGTGCCTGGAGTACCGGACTAGCGGGGCCACAGTACTTC. Amino acid sequence: CAWSTGLAGPQYF.

In DNA, the CDR3 is TGCAGTGCTAGAGATAAAAAAGCCCCCTACGAGCAGTACTTC. Amino acids: CSARDKKAPYEQYF. This chain links TRBV20-1 with TRBJ2-7, with D uncertain. CDR3 length: 14 residues. Germline V CDR1 and CDR2: DFQATT, SNEGSKA (reference sequence). The V and J ends lost 0 bases and 2 bases respectively, with 11 bases between them.

The V and J genes are TRBV6-1 and TRBJ2-7; 7 bases fit TRBD2. The germline CDR1 and CDR2 sequences are MNHNS and SASEGT. The V gene end was trimmed by 2 bases and the J gene end by 6 bases; junction bases not matched to a gene: 13. This CDR3 comprises 16 residues. This CDR3 reads CASSERRAGVSLEQYF. The CDR3 DNA reads TGTGCCAGCAGTGAAAGGAGGGCGGGAGTCTCACTCGAGCAGTACTTC.

This clonotype has a count of ten or more. The chain joins TRBV24-1 to TRBJ1-1, with 10 positions matching TRBD1. CDR3 length: 14 amino acids. V trimming: 6 bases; J trimming: 3 bases; junction bases outside the gene matches: 3. CDR1 and CDR2 (germline): KGHDR, SFDVKD. CDR3 sequence: CATSSGTGDTEAFF. In DNA, the CDR3 is TGTGCCACCAGTTCCGGGACAGGGGACACTGAAGCTTTCTTT.

This clonotype came up many times. V usage is TRBV27 and J usage is TRBJ2-6, with 12 bases aligning to TRBD1. Germline CDR1 MNHEY, CDR2 SMNVEV (reference sequence). There are 18 residues in the CDR3. J gave up 4 bases and V 8 bases, and 12 bases lay outside the gene matches. The CDR3 here is CASSPGTGGAVGANVLTF. The CDR3 nucleotides read TGTGCCAGCTCCCCCGGGACAGGGGGCGCGGTCGGGGCCAACGTCCTGACTTTC.